This TCR beta chain is drawn from a study of shared clonotypes between healthy human individuals. Clones were sequenced by immunoSEQ multiplex PCR, and TCRdb holds only the in-frame ones, with some missing. This sample carries some 2.3 million clones, more than 85% of them seen once, and the ten largest clones take 0.3% to 0.4%. The CDR3 is 17 amino acids. The specimen sequenced was naive CD4+ T cells from PBMCs. Regarding subset: CD45RA+ positively selected. The J gene is TRBJ1-5, the V gene TRBV21-1; the listed D gene, TRBD1, was not tested against the DNA. TRBV21-1 is flagged as a pseudogene. The sequence came from a man younger than 35 in good health. Some clones in this sample may be carry-over from other donors' samples. The CDR3, as DNA: TGTGCCAGCAGCAAAGAAGCCAGAGGGGGCCCCAATCAGCCCCAGCATTTT. Translated, it gives CASSKEARGGPNQPQHF.